This T cell receptor (beta chain) was identified in a study of shared clonotypes between healthy human individuals. In the case of this clone: Its cognate antigen is unknown.

Trimming left V 3 bases short and J 6 bases short, with 11 bases between. The germline V gene encodes CDR1 SGHTA and CDR2 FQGNSA. CDR3 length: 14 amino acids. Study results and limitations: A handful of donors held roughly 5% of naive CD4 clonotypes in common. Naive subsets generally had larger estimated richness than memory subsets.

Investigators divided CD4+ cells into CD45RA+ naive and CD45RA-negative memory subsets. Sorted-subset replicate PCRs used approximately 180 ng of genomic DNA. This amount corresponded to approximately 30,000 T cell genomes. Clones were sequenced by immunoSEQ multiplex PCR, and TCRdb holds only the in-frame ones, with some missing. The profile shows about 710,000 clones, 72% of them singletons. Material: memory CD4+ T cells sorted from blood. Subset of the sample: CD45RA-negative fraction. The TCR originated in a woman in her 30s in good health. The chain recombines TRBV7-2 with TRBJ2-2, with D maybe TRBD1 (6 bases). DNA for the CDR3: TGTGCCAGCAGCTTGGCTACAGGGTCCGGGGAGCTGTTTTTT. Its translation is CASSLATGSGELFF.